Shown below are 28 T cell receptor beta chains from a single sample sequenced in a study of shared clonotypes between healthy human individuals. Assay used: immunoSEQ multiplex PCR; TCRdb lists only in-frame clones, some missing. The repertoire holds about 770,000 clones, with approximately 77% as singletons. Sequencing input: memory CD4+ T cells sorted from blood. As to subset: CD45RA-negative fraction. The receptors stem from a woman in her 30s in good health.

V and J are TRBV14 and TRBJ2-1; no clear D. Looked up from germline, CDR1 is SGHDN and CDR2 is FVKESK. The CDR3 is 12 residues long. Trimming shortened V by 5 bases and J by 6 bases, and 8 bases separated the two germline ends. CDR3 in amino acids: CASSFQFNEQFF. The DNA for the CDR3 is TGTGCCAGCAGCTTTCAGTTCAATGAGCAGTTCTTC.

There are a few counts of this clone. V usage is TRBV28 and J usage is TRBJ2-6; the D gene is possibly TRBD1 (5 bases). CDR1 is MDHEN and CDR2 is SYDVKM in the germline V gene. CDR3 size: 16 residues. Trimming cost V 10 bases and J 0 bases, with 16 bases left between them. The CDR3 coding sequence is TGTGCCACCGTGGAAGGGGAAGCCTCTGGGGCCAACGTCCTGACTTTC. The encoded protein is CATVEGEASGANVLTF.

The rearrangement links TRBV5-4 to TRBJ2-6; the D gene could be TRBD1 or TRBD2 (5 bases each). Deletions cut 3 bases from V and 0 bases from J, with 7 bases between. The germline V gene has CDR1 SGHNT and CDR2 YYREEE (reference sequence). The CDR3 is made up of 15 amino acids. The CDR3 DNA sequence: TGTGCCAGCAGCTCAGGGAGCTCTGGGGCCAACGTCCTGACTTTC. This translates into CASSSGSSGANVLTF.

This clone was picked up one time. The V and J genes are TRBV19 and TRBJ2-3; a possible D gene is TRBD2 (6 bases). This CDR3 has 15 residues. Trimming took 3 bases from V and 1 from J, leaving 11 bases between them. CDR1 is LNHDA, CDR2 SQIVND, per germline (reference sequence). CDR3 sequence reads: CASSIERAGTDTQYF. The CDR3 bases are TGTGCCAGTAGTATCGAGCGGGCTGGCACAGATACGCAGTATTTT.

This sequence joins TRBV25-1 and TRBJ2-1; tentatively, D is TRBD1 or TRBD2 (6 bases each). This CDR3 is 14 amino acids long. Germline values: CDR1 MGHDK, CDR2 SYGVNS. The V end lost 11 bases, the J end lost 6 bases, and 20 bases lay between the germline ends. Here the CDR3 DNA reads TGTGCCTGTCAAAGGGGGGAGATCGTCAATGAGCAGTTCTTC. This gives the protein CACQRGEIVNEQFF.

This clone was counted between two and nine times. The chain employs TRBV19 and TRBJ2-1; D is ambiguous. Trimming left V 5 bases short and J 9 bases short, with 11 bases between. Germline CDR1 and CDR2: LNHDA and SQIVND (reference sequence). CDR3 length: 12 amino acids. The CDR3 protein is CASSEAGGEQFF. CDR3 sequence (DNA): TGTGCCAGTAGTGAGGCTGGCGGTGAGCAGTTCTTC.

The CDR3 protein is CSARFDTQYF. The CDR3 nucleotides are TGCAGTGCTAGGTTCGATACGCAGTATTTT. The rearrangement uses TRBV20-1 and TRBJ2-3; D uncertain. V was trimmed by 3 bases and J by 6 bases, leaving 4 bases between them. Germline V lookup: CDR1 DFQATT, CDR2 SNEGSKA (reference sequence). The CDR3 covers 10 residues.

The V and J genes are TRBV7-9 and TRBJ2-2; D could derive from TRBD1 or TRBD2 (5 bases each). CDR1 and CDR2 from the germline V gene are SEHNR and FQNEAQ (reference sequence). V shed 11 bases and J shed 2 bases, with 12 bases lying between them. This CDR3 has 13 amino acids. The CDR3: CAGGARNTGELFF. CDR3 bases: TGTGCCGGGGGAGCACGTAACACCGGGGAGCTGTTTTTT.

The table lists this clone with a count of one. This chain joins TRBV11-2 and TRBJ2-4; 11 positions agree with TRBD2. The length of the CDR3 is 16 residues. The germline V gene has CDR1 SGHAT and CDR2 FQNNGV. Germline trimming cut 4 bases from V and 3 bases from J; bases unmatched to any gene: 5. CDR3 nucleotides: TGTGCCAGCAGCTCAGATCTAGCGGGAGGCAAAAACATTCAGTACTTC. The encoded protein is CASSSDLAGGKNIQYF. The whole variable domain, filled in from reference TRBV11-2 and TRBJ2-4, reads EAGVAQSPRYKIIEKRQSVAFWCNPISGHATLYWYQQILGQGPKLLIQFQNNGVVDDSQLPKDRFSAERLKGVDSTLKIQPAKLEDSAVYLCASSSDLAGGKNIQYFGAGTRLSVL.

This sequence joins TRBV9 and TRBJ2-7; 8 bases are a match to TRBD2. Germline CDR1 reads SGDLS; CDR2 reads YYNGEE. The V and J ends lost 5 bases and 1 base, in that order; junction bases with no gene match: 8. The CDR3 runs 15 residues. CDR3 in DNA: TGTGCCAGCAGTGAGAGCGGGAGATCATCCTACGAGCAGTACTTC. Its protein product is CASSESGRSSYEQYF.

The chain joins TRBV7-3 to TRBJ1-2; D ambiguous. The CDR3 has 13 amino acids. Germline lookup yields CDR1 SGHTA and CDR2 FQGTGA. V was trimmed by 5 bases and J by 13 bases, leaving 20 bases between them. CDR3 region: CASSRVDRVKATF. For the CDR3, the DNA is TGTGCCAGCAGCCGGGTTGATCGAGTTAAGGCCACCTTC.

In DNA form, the CDR3 reads TGTGCCACCAGCAGAGTTAATGAAAAACTGTTTTTT. As protein: CATSRVNEKLFF. The genes are TRBV15 and TRBJ1-4; no definite D call. Germline loops: CDR1 LNHNV, CDR2 YYDKDF (reference sequence). V was trimmed by 1 base and J by 4 bases, leaving 1 base between them. This CDR3 comprises 12 residues.

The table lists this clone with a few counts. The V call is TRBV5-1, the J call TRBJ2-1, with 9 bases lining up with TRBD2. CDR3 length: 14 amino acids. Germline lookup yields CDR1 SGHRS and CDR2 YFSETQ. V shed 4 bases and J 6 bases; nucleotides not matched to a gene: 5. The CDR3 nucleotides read TGCGCCAGCAGCGATACTAGCGGGTCCAATGAGCAGTTCTTC. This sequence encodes CASSDTSGSNEQFF.

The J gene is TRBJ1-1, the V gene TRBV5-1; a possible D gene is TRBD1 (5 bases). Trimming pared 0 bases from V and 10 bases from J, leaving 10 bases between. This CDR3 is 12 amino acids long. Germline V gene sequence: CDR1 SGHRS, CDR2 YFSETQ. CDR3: CASSLELGPAFF. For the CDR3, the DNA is TGCGCCAGCAGCTTGGAGCTGGGGCCAGCTTTCTTT.

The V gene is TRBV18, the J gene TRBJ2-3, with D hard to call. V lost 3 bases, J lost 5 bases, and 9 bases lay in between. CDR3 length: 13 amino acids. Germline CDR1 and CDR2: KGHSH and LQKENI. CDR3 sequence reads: CASSPRGLDTQYF. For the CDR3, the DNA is TGTGCCAGCTCACCTCGTGGCCTAGATACGCAGTATTTT.

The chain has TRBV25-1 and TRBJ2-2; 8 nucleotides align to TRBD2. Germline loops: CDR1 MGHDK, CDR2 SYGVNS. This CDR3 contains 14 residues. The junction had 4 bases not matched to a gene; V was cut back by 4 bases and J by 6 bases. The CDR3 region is CASSAGLVPGELFF. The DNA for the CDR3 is TGTGCCAGCAGTGCGGGACTAGTCCCCGGGGAGCTGTTTTTT.

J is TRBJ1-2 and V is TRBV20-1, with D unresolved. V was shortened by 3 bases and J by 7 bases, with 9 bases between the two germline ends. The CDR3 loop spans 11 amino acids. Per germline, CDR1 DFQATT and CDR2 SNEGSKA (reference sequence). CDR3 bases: TGCAGTGCTAGGTATGGAGGTGGCTACACCTTC. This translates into CSARYGGGYTF.

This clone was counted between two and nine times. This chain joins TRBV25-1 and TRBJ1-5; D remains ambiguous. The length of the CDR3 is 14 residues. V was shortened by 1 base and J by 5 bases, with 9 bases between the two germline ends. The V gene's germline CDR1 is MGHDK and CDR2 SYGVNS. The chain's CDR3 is CASSESIEHQPQHF. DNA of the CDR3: TGTGCCAGCAGTGAATCCATCGAACATCAGCCCCAGCATTTT.

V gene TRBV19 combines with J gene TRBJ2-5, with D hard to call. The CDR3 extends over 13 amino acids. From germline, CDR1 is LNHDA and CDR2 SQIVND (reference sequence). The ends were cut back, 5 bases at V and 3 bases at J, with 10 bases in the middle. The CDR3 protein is CASSPVLKETQYF. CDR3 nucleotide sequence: TGTGCCAGTAGTCCGGTCTTAAAAGAGACCCAGTACTTC.

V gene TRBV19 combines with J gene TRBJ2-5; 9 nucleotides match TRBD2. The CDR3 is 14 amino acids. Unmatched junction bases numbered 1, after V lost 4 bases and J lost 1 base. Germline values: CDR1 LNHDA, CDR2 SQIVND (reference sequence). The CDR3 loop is CASSSSGSQETQYF. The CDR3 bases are TGTGCCAGTAGTAGTAGCGGGAGCCAAGAGACCCAGTACTTC.

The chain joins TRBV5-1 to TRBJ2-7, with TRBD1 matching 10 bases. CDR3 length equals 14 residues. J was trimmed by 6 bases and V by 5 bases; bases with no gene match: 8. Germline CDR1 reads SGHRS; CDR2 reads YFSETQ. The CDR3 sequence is CASSPGTGAVEQYF. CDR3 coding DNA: TGCGCCAGCAGTCCCGGGACAGGGGCCGTCGAGCAGTACTTC. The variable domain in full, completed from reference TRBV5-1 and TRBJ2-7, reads KAGVTQTPRYLIKTRGQQVTLSCSPISGHRSVSWYQQTPGQGLQFLFEYFSETQRNKGNFPGRFSGRQFSNSRSEMNVSTLELGDSALYLCASSPGTGAVEQYFGPGTRLTVT.

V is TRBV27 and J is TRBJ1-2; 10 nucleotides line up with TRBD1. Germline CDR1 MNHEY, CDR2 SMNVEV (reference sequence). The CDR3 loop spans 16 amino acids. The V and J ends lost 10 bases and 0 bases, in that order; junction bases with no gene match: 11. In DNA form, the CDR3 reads TGTGCCACCCCGACAGGGGGCCATCCTCCTAACTATGGCTACACCTTC. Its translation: CATPTGGHPPNYGYTF.

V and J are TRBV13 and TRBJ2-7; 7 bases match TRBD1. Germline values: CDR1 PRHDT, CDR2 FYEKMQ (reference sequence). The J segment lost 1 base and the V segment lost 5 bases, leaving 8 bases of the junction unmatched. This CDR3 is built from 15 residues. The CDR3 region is CASSPRPGQSYEQYF. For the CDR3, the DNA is TGTGCCAGCAGCCCCAGGCCGGGACAGTCCTACGAGCAGTACTTC. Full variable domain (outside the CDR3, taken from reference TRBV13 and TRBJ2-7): AAGVIQSPRHLIKEKRETATLKCYPIPRHDTVYWYQQGPGQDPQFLISFYEKMQSDKGSIPDRFSAQQFSDYHSELNMSSLELGDSALYFCASSPRPGQSYEQYFGPGTRLTVT.

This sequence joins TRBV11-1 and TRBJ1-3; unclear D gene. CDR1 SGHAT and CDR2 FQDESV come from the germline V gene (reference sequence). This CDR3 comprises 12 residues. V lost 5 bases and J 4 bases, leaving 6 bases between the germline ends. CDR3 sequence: CASSRSGNTIYF. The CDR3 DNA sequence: TGTGCCAGCAGCCGATCAGGAAACACCATATATTTT.

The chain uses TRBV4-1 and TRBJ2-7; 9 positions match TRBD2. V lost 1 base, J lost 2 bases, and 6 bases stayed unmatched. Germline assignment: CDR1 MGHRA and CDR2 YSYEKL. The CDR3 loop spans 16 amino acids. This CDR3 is CASSQVGTSTAYEQYF. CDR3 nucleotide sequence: TGCGCCAGCAGCCAAGTCGGGACTAGCACCGCCTACGAGCAGTACTTC.

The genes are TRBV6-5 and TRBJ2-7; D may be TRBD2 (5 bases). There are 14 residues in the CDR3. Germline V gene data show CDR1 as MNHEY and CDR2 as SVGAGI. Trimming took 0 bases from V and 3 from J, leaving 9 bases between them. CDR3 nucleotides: TGTGCCAGCAGTTACTCCGGACTGAACTACGAGCAGTACTTC. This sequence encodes CASSYSGLNYEQYF.

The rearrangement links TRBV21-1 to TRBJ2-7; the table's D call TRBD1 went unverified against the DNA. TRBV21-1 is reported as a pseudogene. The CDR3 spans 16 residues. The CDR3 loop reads CASSKKEGGRKDEQYF. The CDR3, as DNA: TGTGCCAGCAGCAAAAAAGAAGGGGGACGGAAGGACGAGCAGTACTTC.

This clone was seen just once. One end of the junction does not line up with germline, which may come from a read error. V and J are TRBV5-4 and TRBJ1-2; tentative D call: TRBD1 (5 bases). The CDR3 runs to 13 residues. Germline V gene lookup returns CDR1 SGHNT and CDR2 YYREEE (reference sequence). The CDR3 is CASSQEGRYGYTF. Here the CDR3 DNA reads TGCGCCAGCAGCCAAGAGGGGCGCTATGGCTACACCTTC.